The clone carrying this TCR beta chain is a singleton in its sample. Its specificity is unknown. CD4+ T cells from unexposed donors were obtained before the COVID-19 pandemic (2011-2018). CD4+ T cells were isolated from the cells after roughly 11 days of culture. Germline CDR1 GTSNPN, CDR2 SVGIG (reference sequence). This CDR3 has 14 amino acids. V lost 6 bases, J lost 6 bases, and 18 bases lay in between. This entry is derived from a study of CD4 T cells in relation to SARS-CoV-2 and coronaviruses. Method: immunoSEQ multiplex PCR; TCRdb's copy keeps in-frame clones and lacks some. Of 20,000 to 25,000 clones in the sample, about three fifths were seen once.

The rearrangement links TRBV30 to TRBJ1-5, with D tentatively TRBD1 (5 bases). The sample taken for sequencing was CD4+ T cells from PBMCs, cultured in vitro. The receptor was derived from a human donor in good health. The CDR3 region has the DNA TGTGCCTGTCGGGCCAGGACATCGCGTCAGCCCCAGCATTTT. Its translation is CACRARTSRQPQHF.